The source of this T cell receptor beta chain is a study of blood T cell repertoires in COVID-19. Study summary: The samples span acute and convalescent COVID-19 from the United States, Italy and Spain. From T cells, B-cell-depleted T cells, or PBMCs came the material, which was cDNA or gDNA.

Original data processing: Researchers report that nucleated cell counts were estimated from reference gene primer amplification. Profiling relied on immunoSEQ multiplex PCR, and the TCRdb table lists in-frame clones only, not all of them. V and J calls and clone size follow that table, whereas D and trimming were derived from the DNA. The sample records about 160,000 clones, around 85% being singletons. Seattle enrolled patients during active infection and tracked them longitudinally. In germline, CDR1 is MNHEY, CDR2 SVGAGI. Trimming at V came to 8 bases and at J to 2 bases, leaving 5 bases not matched to a gene. This CDR3 contains 13 residues.

The sequence was collected from a man older than 75 with COVID-19, enrolled during active disease. Input material: peripheral blood. This chain connects TRBV6-5 to TRBJ2-7, with 8 bases that match TRBD1. CDR3 region: CASSGQAPYEQYF. The CDR3 nucleotides are TGTGCCAGCTCGGGACAGGCCCCCTACGAGCAGTACTTC.